This T cell receptor (beta chain) derives from a study of T cells in Graves' hyperthyroidism and ophthalmopathy. V was cut by 0 bases and J by 1 base, with 9 bases left in between. The CDR3 runs to 15 residues. Germline V gene lookup returns CDR1 MGHRA and CDR2 YSYEKL. Amplified TCR beta CDR3 regions came from RNA transcripts. HTBI primers were employed in a first-round RT-PCR of the TCR CDR3. MiXCR, applied by TCRdb to the multiplex PCR reads, yields one record per CDR3 protein. This sample has 340,000 or so distinct CDR3 sequences, with around 20% found just once. To note about this clonotype: Its antigen is still unknown.

Study-wide findings and caveats: Blood also held most thyroid clonotypes expanded beyond 0.001.

Out of over 7.5 ml of fresh peripheral blood came the PBMCs. The chain is built from TRBV4-1 and TRBJ1-1; D ambiguous. The sample consisted of blood. This receptor was obtained from a woman between 45 and 65 years old with Graves' hyperthyroidism. CDR3 nucleotide sequence: TGCGCCAGCAGCCAAGATCGGGCAGCGAACACTGAAGCTTTCTTT. Amino acids: CASSQDRAANTEAFF.